The 24 T cell receptor beta chains below come from one sample, sequenced in a study of T-cell reconstitution after alpha-beta-depleted transplantation in children. The authors prepared the TCRbeta library with unique molecular identifiers. In TCRdb, the PCR reads were re-called with MiXCR into one record per CDR3 protein. This table holds hundreds of thousands of distinct CDR3 sequences, roughly 18% found once. The sample consisted of PBMCs from the stem cell graft donor, taken from the stem cell graft. Receptor source: a human donor who donated a stem cell graft to a child with acute lymphoblastic leukemia.

J is TRBJ2-1 and V is TRBV14; TRBD2 might be the D (6 bases). The CDR3 is 14 residues long. Trimming pared 0 bases from V and 12 bases from J, leaving 15 bases between. The germline gives CDR1 SGHDN, CDR2 FVKESK. The DNA of the CDR3 is TGTGCCAGCAGCCAAGATTCCCTAGCGAGGTCGCAGTTCTTC. Residues: CASSQDSLARSQFF.

This clonotype was found many times. The chain links TRBV4-1 to TRBJ1-1; no reliable D call. The germline CDR1 and CDR2 sequences are MGHRA and YSYEKL. The V gene lost 0 bases and the J gene lost 7 bases, with 18 bases spanning the gap. The CDR3 consists of 16 residues. CDR3 sequence (DNA): TGCGCCAGCAGCCAAGAAAGCACCCCTTTGAGGTTTGAAGCTTTCTTT. It translates to CASSQESTPLRFEAFF.

This clonotype turned up a few times. The chain employs TRBV6-2 or TRBV6-3 and TRBJ2-3, with a possible D match to TRBD2 (6 bases). From germline, CDR1 is MNHEY and CDR2 SVGEGT. This CDR3 spans 15 amino acids. V was trimmed by 5 bases and J by 2 bases, leaving 14 bases between them. For the CDR3, the DNA is TGTGCCAGCAGTCCCACAGGAGGGTACACAGATACGCAGTATTTT. Its protein product is CASSPTGGYTDTQYF.

CDR3 nucleotide sequence: TGTGCCAGCAGCCAAGATTTGGAGCGGGAGAGGTTCTTC. Its protein product is CASSQDLERERFF. The chain combines TRBV3-1 with TRBJ2-1, with 8 bases lining up with TRBD2. Germline CDR1 is LGHDT and CDR2 is YNNKEL (reference sequence). V was pared by 0 bases and J by 15 bases, with 7 bases of the junction left unmatched. CDR3 size: 13 residues.

V usage is TRBV5-1 and J usage is TRBJ1-1; a weak D match, TRBD1 (5 bases). The CDR3 spans 13 residues. CDR1 and CDR2 from the germline V gene are SGHRS and YFSETQ. Trimming shortened V by 5 bases and J by 5 bases, and 13 bases separated the two germline ends. CDR3 loop: CASRSSGETEAFF. CDR3 in DNA: TGCGCCAGCAGGTCATCGGGGGAAACTGAAGCTTTCTTT.

This clonotype was observed a few times. The chain uses TRBV10-3 and TRBJ2-1; 7 positions agree with TRBD2. J gave up 8 bases and V 3 bases, and 4 bases lay outside the gene matches. The CDR3 runs 13 residues. Germline CDR1 ENHRY, CDR2 SYGVKD. In DNA form, the CDR3 reads TGTGCCATCAGTGAAAACGCGGGGGATGAGCAGTTCTTC. It is translated as CAISENAGDEQFF.

This sequence joins TRBV29-1 and TRBJ2-7; 14 positions agree with TRBD2. Germline V gene lookup returns CDR1 SQVTM and CDR2 ANQGSEA. The CDR3 length is 17 residues. J was trimmed by 1 base and V by 1 base; bases with no gene match: 6. CDR3 nucleotides: TGCAGCGTTGAAGGACTAGCGGGAGGGCCCGGGTCCTACGAGCAGTACTTC. It translates to CSVEGLAGGPGSYEQYF.

The table lists this clonotype with a few counts. CDR3 region: CATGLNPHQETQYF. The CDR3 DNA follows: TGTGCCACAGGACTCAACCCGCACCAAGAGACCCAGTACTTC. V usage is TRBV12-3 or TRBV12-4 and J usage is TRBJ2-5; D may be TRBD2 (5 bases). V dropped 10 bases and J dropped 0 bases, with 15 bases sitting between them. The CDR3 has 14 residues.

There are a few counts of this clonotype. The V call is TRBV29-1, the J call TRBJ1-1; possibly TRBD1 for D (5 bases). The CDR3 loop spans 14 amino acids. Germline V gene lookup returns CDR1 SQVTM and CDR2 ANQGSEA. Trimming removed 7 bases from V and 7 bases from J, with 22 bases in between. The CDR3 is CSGGVATARVEAFF. The CDR3 DNA reads as TGCAGCGGGGGGGTTGCGACAGCGAGGGTTGAAGCTTTCTTT.

This clonotype was seen a handful of times. V gene TRBV9 combines with J gene TRBJ2-1, with TRBD1 identical over 7 bases. V lost 3 bases to trimming and J lost 1 base; unmatched junction nucleotides: 7. CDR1 SGDLS and CDR2 YYNGEE come from the germline V gene. The length of the CDR3 is 16 residues. The CDR3 is CASSGRQGRSYNEQFF. As DNA, the CDR3 is TGTGCCAGCAGCGGGAGACAGGGTCGATCCTACAATGAGCAGTTCTTC. The full variable domain, completed using reference TRBV9 and TRBJ2-1, is DSGVTQTPKHLITATGQRVTLRCSPRSGDLSVYWYQQSLDQGLQFLIQYYNGEERAKGNILERFSAQQFPDLHSELNLSSLELGDSALYFCASSGRQGRSYNEQFFGPGTRLTVL.

For the CDR3, the DNA is TGTGCCAGCAGTTACTCGTTACTCCCCCCCACAGATACGCAGTATTTT. This sequence encodes CASSYSLLPPTDTQYF. The chain carries TRBV6-5 and TRBJ2-3; unclear D gene. Deletions cut 0 bases from V and 2 bases from J, with 12 bases between. This CDR3 comprises 16 residues. The germline V gene encodes CDR1 MNHEY and CDR2 SVGAGI.

This clonotype has only a few counts. The rearrangement uses TRBV14 and TRBJ2-1; the match to TRBD2 covers 7 bases. The CDR3 has 18 residues. The germline V gene has CDR1 SGHDN and CDR2 FVKESK. Unmatched junction bases numbered 12, after V lost 4 bases and J lost 0 bases. CDR3 bases: TGTGCCAGCAGCCGACCCGAGATAGCGGGCCTCTCCTACAATGAGCAGTTCTTC. This translates into CASSRPEIAGLSYNEQFF.

V is TRBV6-1 and J is TRBJ2-1; 9 bases fit TRBD1. CDR3 length: 15 amino acids. The germline V gene has CDR1 MNHNS and CDR2 SASEGT. With 6 bases clipped from V and 3 bases from J, the junction kept 6 bases outside the gene matches. The CDR3 region has the DNA TGTGCCAGCAGAATACAGGGGGCGGGCTACAATGAGCAGTTCTTC. It specifies CASRIQGAGYNEQFF.

This clonotype was seen a few times. The CDR3 loop is CASSEAGGLYTGELFF. CDR3 DNA sequence: TGTGCCAGCAGTGAAGCGGGAGGGCTATACACCGGGGAGCTGTTTTTT. The chain carries TRBV25-1 and TRBJ2-2, with 9 bases lining up with TRBD2. The V gene's germline CDR1 is MGHDK and CDR2 SYGVNS. This CDR3 has 16 amino acids. Losses at the gene ends were 2 bases for V and 3 bases for J; bases not matched to a gene: 4.

This clonotype came up a few times. This chain uses TRBV3-1 with TRBJ2-1; no clear D. Trimming took off 0 bases at V and 5 bases at J, with 14 bases between the two ends. The CDR3 sequence is 16 residues long. Germline V gene lookup returns CDR1 LGHDT and CDR2 YNNKEL (reference sequence). The CDR3 loop is CASSQEVGPQDNEQFF. CDR3 DNA sequence: TGTGCCAGCAGCCAAGAGGTGGGTCCCCAGGACAATGAGCAGTTCTTC.

This clonotype has just one count. The V and J genes are TRBV2 and TRBJ2-7, with 8 nucleotides matching TRBD1. V trimming: 4 bases; J trimming: 0 bases; junction bases outside the gene matches: 2. The CDR3 runs to 14 residues. From germline, CDR1 is SNHLY and CDR2 FYNNEI. The CDR3 spells CASSADRVSYEQYF. The CDR3 DNA is TGTGCCAGCAGTGCGGACAGGGTCTCCTACGAGCAGTACTTC.

This clonotype was seen only a few times. V and J are TRBV20-1 and TRBJ2-1; 7 positions match TRBD2. V lost 1 base and J lost 9; bases outside the gene matches: 12. The CDR3 has 15 amino acids. Germline CDR1 and CDR2: DFQATT and SNEGSKA (reference sequence). The CDR3 is CSARGSAGEMFEQFF. CDR3 nucleotides: TGCAGTGCTAGAGGGTCGGCGGGAGAGATGTTTGAGCAGTTCTTC.

This rearrangement joins TRBV15 to TRBJ2-1; D gene unclear. From germline, CDR1 is LNHNV and CDR2 YYDKDF (reference sequence). The length of the CDR3 is 17 residues. The germline V and J ends were trimmed by 1 base and 0 bases, with 13 bases remaining between them. CDR3 in DNA: TGTGCCACCAGCAGAGGGACGGCAATCAGCTCCTACAATGAGCAGTTCTTC. Its translation: CATSRGTAISSYNEQFF. Full variable domain (missing parts from reference TRBV15 and TRBJ2-1): DAMVIQNPRYQVTQFGKPVTLSCSQTLNHNVMYWYQQKSSQAPKLLFHYYDKDFNNEADTPDNFQSRRPNTSFCFLDIRSPGLGDTAMYLCATSRGTAISSYNEQFFGPGTRLTVL.

The chain employs TRBV28 and TRBJ1-2; TRBD1 matches at 11 bases. The J segment lost 8 bases and the V segment lost 6 bases, leaving 5 bases of the junction unmatched. The CDR3 is made up of 13 amino acids. CDR1 and CDR2 (germline): MDHEN, SYDVKM. The CDR3 is CASSGTGGGGYTF. The CDR3 nucleotides are TGTGCCAGCAGCGGGACAGGGGGAGGGGGCTACACCTTC.

The V gene is TRBV12-5, the J gene TRBJ2-7; the D gene is possibly TRBD2 (6 bases). Trimming shortened V by 2 bases and J by 6 bases, and 8 bases separated the two germline ends. Germline-derived CDR1 and CDR2 are LGHNT and FRNRAP. The CDR3 loop spans 12 amino acids. The CDR3 loop is CASGLYGSEQYF. In DNA form, the CDR3 reads TGTGCTAGTGGTTTGTACGGGAGCGAGCAGTACTTC. Full variable domain (remainder filled in from reference TRBV12-5 and TRBJ2-7): DARVTQTPRHKVTEMGQEVTMRCQPILGHNTVFWYRQTMMQGLELLAYFRNRAPLDDSGMPKDRFSAEMPDATLATLKIQPSEPRDSAVYFCASGLYGSEQYFGPGTRLTVT.

The chain couples TRBV7-9 to TRBJ2-5, with a tentative D call TRBD2 (5 bases). CDR1 SEHNR and CDR2 FQNEAQ come from the germline V gene (reference sequence). This CDR3 spans 15 amino acids. Trimming removed 4 bases from V and 9 bases from J, with 21 bases in between. The CDR3 loop is CASSSSGNGPQAQYF. The CDR3 coding sequence is TGTGCCAGCAGCTCTTCCGGGAACGGACCCCAGGCCCAGTACTTC.

The rearrangement joins TRBV6-1 to TRBJ2-4, with D perhaps TRBD1 (6 bases). V shed 6 bases and J shed 0 bases, with 15 bases lying between them. The germline CDR1 and CDR2 sequences are MNHNS and SASEGT. The CDR3 is made up of 16 amino acids. CDR3 protein: CASSPGALGAKNIQYF. Written as DNA, the CDR3 is TGTGCCAGCAGCCCAGGGGCGCTTGGAGCCAAAAACATTCAGTACTTC.

This clonotype was seen more than once but under ten times. The chain uses TRBV27 and TRBJ1-5, with D maybe TRBD1 (6 bases). Germline V gene data show CDR1 as MNHEY and CDR2 as SMNVEV (reference sequence). With 2 bases removed from V and 6 bases from J, the gap between germline ends came to 11 bases. The length of the CDR3 is 14 residues. In nucleotides, the CDR3 is TGTGCCAGCAGTTTACCAGGGGAGGGTCAGCCCCAGCATTTT. It yields the protein CASSLPGEGQPQHF.

This clonotype showed up just a few times. The chain uses TRBV5-5 and TRBJ2-7, with 10 bases aligning to TRBD2. There are 15 residues in the CDR3. Germline V gene lookup returns CDR1 SGHKS and CDR2 YYEKEE (reference sequence). V trimming: 0 bases; J trimming: 6 bases; junction bases outside the gene matches: 6. CDR3 DNA sequence: TGTGCCAGCAGCTTGGGATCAGCGGGAGGGTCCGAGCAGTACTTC. Translating it yields CASSLGSAGGSEQYF. The full variable domain, with the rest looked up from reference TRBV5-5 and TRBJ2-7, is DAGVTQSPTHLIKTRGQQVTLRCSPISGHKSVSWYQQVLGQGPQFIFQYYEKEERGRGNFPDRFSARQFPNYSSELNVNALLLGDSALYLCASSLGSAGGSEQYFGPGTRLTVT.